This entry is about one T cell receptor (beta chain). Its matching antigen is unknown. Sequencing used immunoSEQ multiplex PCR; TCRdb keeps in-frame clones, though not all of them. Of 150,000 to 160,000 clones listed, roughly nine tenths are singletons. This record comes from a study of T cell responses to AZD1222 COVID-19 vaccine. Overall study: Recipients boosted at about 4 weeks or about 12 weeks are pooled. Study-level points and caveats: Spike as a whole was targeted by vaccine-associated CD4 TCRs, dominant at 160-218 and 743-854. With two AZD1222 doses given, Spike-specific TCR breadth and depth both rose. Only after the peak T cell response were repertoires sampled.

The clonotype was recovered from an adult in good health. The material sequenced was peripheral blood, taken on day 0 of AZD1222 vaccination.

CDR3 loop: CSASYRGAGNTIYF. The CDR3, as DNA: TGCAGTGCTAGTTATCGGGGCGCGGGAAACACCATATATTTT. The chain uses TRBV20-1 and TRBJ1-3; perhaps TRBD1 as D (5 bases). Germline V CDR1 and CDR2: DFQATT, SNEGSKA (reference sequence). V was cut by 3 bases and J by 4 bases, with 13 bases left in between. The CDR3 length is 14 residues.